A selection of T cell receptor beta chains follows, all from one sample in a study of T cells after yellow fever vaccination. TCRdb reprocessed the 5' RACE reads via MiXCR and lists one record per CDR3 protein. The table has around 25,000 distinct CDR3 sequences, roughly 3.4% seen once. The specimen comprised PBMCs, either bulk or a sorted T-cell subset (CD4+, CD8+, memory, or dextramer-sorted; not recorded which), sampled 45 days after the first yellow fever vaccination. The receptors shown here come from a young man who received the YFV17D yellow fever vaccine. The CDR3 runs from the conserved cysteine through the conserved F or W. The D gene is left open where the match is weak. A row's size may be missing; if present it is once, few, many or a size class.

V gene	D gene	clone size	J gene	CDR3 DNA	CDR3 protein
TRBV12-3/TRBV12-4	.	many	TRBJ1-1	TGTGCCAGCAGTTCCGGCCCCGGCCACACTGAAGCTTTCTTT	CASSSGPGHTEAFF
TRBV2	TRBD1	many	TRBJ1-6	TGTGCCAGCAAAGGGACAGGAGGTTCACCCCTCCACTTT	CASKGTGGSPLHF
TRBV10-3	.	many	TRBJ2-1	TGTGCCATTGGGGGTAACAATGAGCAGTTCTTC	CAIGGNNEQFF
TRBV20-1	TRBD1	many	TRBJ1-1	TGCAGTGCTAGAGATCCCGGACAGGGGGGCAAAGCTTTCTTT	CSARDPGQGGKAFF
TRBV6-1	TRBD1	many	TRBJ1-4	TGTGCCAGCAATCCACAGGGGATGGGCGAAAAACTGTTTTTT	CASNPQGMGEKLFF
TRBV19	.	many	TRBJ1-2	TGTGCCAGTACCTGGGACAAGACTAACTATGGCTACACCTTC	CASTWDKTNYGYTF
TRBV20-1	TRBD1	medium-sized	TRBJ2-5	TGCAGTGCTAGAGATCTAAACAGGGGAGAGACCCAGTACTTC	CSARDLNRGETQYF
TRBV7-2	.	medium-sized	TRBJ2-1	TGTGCCAGCAGCCGACCGGGCCCCAATGAGCAGTTCTTC	CASSRPGPNEQFF
TRBV7-8	TRBD2	many	TRBJ2-1	TGTGCCAGCAGCGTTCGGGAGGCCTACAATGAGCAGTTCTTC	CASSVREAYNEQFF
TRBV30	.	many	TRBJ1-3	TGTGCCTGGACGCCGAGCTCTGGAAACACCATATATTTT	CAWTPSSGNTIYF
TRBV6-2/TRBV6-3	.	many	TRBJ2-5	TGTGCCAGCAGTTACCGGGAGACCCAGTACTTC	CASSYRETQYF
TRBV7-3	TRBD1	many	TRBJ2-4	TGTGCCAGCAGCTTAAGTCCCAGGGGGCACAACATTCAGTACTTC	CASSLSPRGHNIQYF
TRBV4-2	TRBD1	many	TRBJ1-5	TGTGCCAGCAGCCAAGATGAAGGGGACAGGGATAGCAATCAGCCCCAGCATTTT	CASSQDEGDRDSNQPQHF
TRBV2	.	.	TRBJ2-1	TGTGCCAGCAGTGGACCCTACAATGAGCAGTTCTTC	CASSGPYNEQFF
TRBV6-5	TRBD2	many	TRBJ2-2	TGTGCCAGCAGATCCGGACTAGCGGGCAACACCGGGGAGCTGTTTTTT	CASRSGLAGNTGELFF
TRBV10-3	.	.	TRBJ1-4	TGTGCCATCCGGTCGGAGGGCCAGAATGAAAAACTGTTTTTT	CAIRSEGQNEKLFF
TRBV4-1	.	many	TRBJ1-5	TGCGCCAGCAGCCGATCGGGCCTTAGCAATCAGCCCCAGCATTTT	CASSRSGLSNQPQHF
TRBV5-6	TRBD1	many	TRBJ2-4	TGTGCCAGCGGGACAGAATCGGCCAAAAACATTCAGTACTTC	CASGTESAKNIQYF
TRBV5-5	.	many	TRBJ1-3	TGTGCCAGCGAAGGGACAATCCCTGGAAACACCATATATTTT	CASEGTIPGNTIYF
TRBV7-2	.	many	TRBJ2-2	TGTGCCAGCAGCTCAGCGGGACACCGTACCGGGGAGCTGTTTTTT	CASSSAGHRTGELFF
TRBV20-1	.	many	TRBJ1-3	TGCAGTGCTACCGCCAAGCCTGGAAACACCATATATTTT	CSATAKPGNTIYF
TRBV7-8	.	.	TRBJ2-2	TGTGCCAGCAGCCCATACCCCGAGACCTATACCGGGGAGCTGTTTTTT	CASSPYPETYTGELFF
TRBV6-6	.	many	TRBJ1-1	TGTGCCAGCAGTTACTCGGACACTGAAGCTTTCTTT	CASSYSDTEAFF
TRBV5-5	.	many	TRBJ2-3	TGTGCCAGCAGCTTGGACCCCAAGCGAGATACGCAGTATTTT	CASSLDPKRDTQYF
TRBV18	.	many	TRBJ1-4	TGTGCCAGCTCACCCACAGGGAAGGGGGACGAAAAACTGTTTTTT	CASSPTGKGDEKLFF
TRBV20-1	.	many	TRBJ1-5	TGCAGTTTAACAGCGGACAGCAATCAGCCCCAGCATTTT	CSLTADSNQPQHF
TRBV5-6	.	many	TRBJ2-1	TGTGCCAGCAGCCACTACAATGAGCAGTTCTTC	CASSHYNEQFF
TRBV2	TRBD2	many	TRBJ2-5	TGTGCCAGCAGTGCGCAGCGGGGGGCCGTGAGGACCCAGTACTTC	CASSAQRGAVRTQYF
TRBV4-1	.	many	TRBJ1-1	TGCGCCAGCAGCCAAGAGCTGGACACTGAGACTTTCTTT	CASSQELDTETFF
TRBV28	TRBD2	many	TRBJ2-5	TGTGCCAGCGGCGGGGGGGCCAGAGAGACCCAGTACTTC	CASGGGARETQYF
TRBV5-1	.	many	TRBJ2-3	TGCGCCAGCAAGATGACAGGCACAGATACGCAGTATTTT	CASKMTGTDTQYF
TRBV20-1	TRBD2	many	TRBJ2-3	TGCAGTGCCCTCAGCGGGGGAATCACAGATACGCAGTATTTT	CSALSGGITDTQYF
TRBV5-1	TRBD1	many	TRBJ2-2	TGCGCCAGCAGCTTGAACAGGGGGCTCGGCGGGGAGCTGTTTTTT	CASSLNRGLGGELFF
TRBV20-1	.	many	TRBJ2-1	TGCAGTGCTAGTAGCGCCGCGAGCTACAATGAGCAGTTCTTC	CSASSAASYNEQFF
TRBV10-3	.	many	TRBJ2-5	TGTGCCATCAGTGAGTCGTTTACAGCTCCAGAGACCCAGTACTTC	CAISESFTAPETQYF
TRBV3-1	.	many	TRBJ2-7	TGTGCCAGCAGCCTATACCCGGCGGACGAGCAGTACTTC	CASSLYPADEQYF
TRBV6-5	.	many	TRBJ1-5	TGTGCCAGCAGTTACTCGAGTAGGCGGACCAATCAGCCCCAGCATTTT	CASSYSSRRTNQPQHF
TRBV20-1	TRBD2	medium-sized	TRBJ2-3	TGCAGTGCTCCCTGGGCGGGGGGGCCGGCAGATACGCAGTATTTT	CSAPWAGGPADTQYF
TRBV25-1	TRBD1	few	TRBJ2-3	TGTGCCAGCAGACCAAGGGCTGGGACAGCAGGAACAGATACGCAGTATTTT	CASRPRAGTAGTDTQYF
TRBV7-2	.	many	TRBJ2-3	TGTGCCAGCAGCCTAGTGGGGGGGGCCCCAGATACGCAGTATTTT	CASSLVGGAPDTQYF
TRBV7-6	.	many	TRBJ1-4	TGTGCCAGCAGCCCCCTCGGGCGCGAAAAACTGTTTTTT	CASSPLGREKLFF
TRBV7-2	.	many	TRBJ1-1	TGTGCCAGCAGCTTGGACGGGGCAGGGGCTTTCTTT	CASSLDGAGAFF
TRBV9	.	many	TRBJ1-5	TGTGCCAGCAGCGTATCGGGGAAGGGACAGCCCCAGCATTTT	CASSVSGKGQPQHF
TRBV5-1	.	many	TRBJ1-5	TGCGCCAGCAGATTCCGGGGAGGGCACCTTAGCAATCAGCCCCAGCATTTT	CASRFRGGHLSNQPQHF
TRBV7-2	.	many	TRBJ2-3	TGTGCCAGCAGCTTCACAGGGAATACGCAGTATTTT	CASSFTGNTQYF
TRBV5-1	.	many	TRBJ2-5	TGCGCCAGCAGCCCAGTCGACATTAGAGAGACCCAGTACTTC	CASSPVDIRETQYF
TRBV5-1	TRBD1	many	TRBJ1-2	TGCGCCAGCAGCTTTACAGGGGACAAAGGCTACACCTTC	CASSFTGDKGYTF
TRBV7-2	.	many	TRBJ2-7	TGTGCCAGCAGCCTAAGGGGGGTCCGCGAGCAGTACTTC	CASSLRGVREQYF
TRBV7-3	TRBD1	many	TRBJ2-3	TGTGCCAGCAGCTTAAGGGGACAGGGGACGACAGATACGCAGTATTTT	CASSLRGQGTTDTQYF
TRBV6-2/TRBV6-3	TRBD1	many	TRBJ2-5	TGTGCCAGCAGTTACGGGTTGAGGGGGCGGGAGACCCAGTACTTC	CASSYGLRGRETQYF
TRBV7-8	TRBD2	many	TRBJ2-1	TGTGCCAGCAGCACACCGGCGGGGGGCAATGAGCAGTTCTTC	CASSTPAGGNEQFF
TRBV7-2	.	many	TRBJ2-4	TGTGCCAGTCGACAGACTCTAGCCAAAAACATTCAGTACTTC	CASRQTLAKNIQYF
TRBV7-2	TRBD2	many	TRBJ2-3	TGTGCCAGCAGGTCAGCTGGACTAGCCGGCACAGATACGCAGTATTTT	CASRSAGLAGTDTQYF
TRBV5-6	TRBD1	few	TRBJ2-2	TGTGCCAGCAGCTATGACAGGGGCCACACCGGGGAGCTGTTTTTT	CASSYDRGHTGELFF
TRBV3-1	TRBD1	many	TRBJ1-2	TGTGCCAGCAGCCACACGGGACAGGGCGGCTATGGCTACACCTTC	CASSHTGQGGYGYTF